The 14 T cell receptor beta chains given below trace back to one sample, sequenced in a study of blood T cell repertoires in COVID-19. TCRdb's table, derived via immunoSEQ multiplex PCR, lists solely in-frame clones and lacks some. The data contain roughly 410,000 clones, around 87% of them singletons. The specimen was peripheral blood. These receptors were obtained from a woman aged 55-69 years with COVID-19, enrolled during active disease.

The chain employs TRBV6-6 and TRBJ1-5; tentative D call: TRBD1 (5 bases). Germline loops: CDR1 MNHNY, CDR2 SVGAGI (reference sequence). Trimming shortened V by 5 bases and J by 4 bases, and 21 bases separated the two germline ends. CDR3 length: 17 amino acids. The CDR3 coding sequence is TGTGCCAGCAGTCCGGGACTTTCTCCGGGAATGAATCAGCCCCAGCATTTT. Its protein product is CASSPGLSPGMNQPQHF.

This rearrangement joins TRBV6-5 to TRBJ2-1; TRBD1 matches 8 bases. V lost 10 bases, J lost 4 bases, and 12 bases stayed unmatched. The germline V gene has CDR1 MNHEY and CDR2 SVGAGI. The CDR3 totals 15 residues. Here the CDR3 reads CATEFRTGTYNEQFF. The CDR3 DNA reads TGTGCCACCGAGTTTAGGACAGGGACATACAATGAGCAGTTCTTC.

In nucleotides, the CDR3 is TGTGCCAGTAGTCCCTGGAACAGGGGAGACTATAATTCACCCCTCCACTTT. This encodes CASSPWNRGDYNSPLHF. This chain joins TRBV19 and TRBJ1-6; 7 bases are shared with TRBD1. From germline, CDR1 is LNHDA and CDR2 SQIVND (reference sequence). V trimming: 5 bases; J trimming: 3 bases; junction bases outside the gene matches: 10. This CDR3 comprises 17 residues.

The genes are TRBV3-1 (or the pseudogene TRBV3-2) and TRBJ1-5; the D is unclear. V dropped 5 bases and J dropped 2 bases, with 7 bases sitting between them. The CDR3 spans 13 residues. The germline V gene has CDR1 LGHDT and CDR2 YNNKEL (reference sequence). The CDR3 reads CASSYGGNQPQHF. Written as DNA, the CDR3 is TGTGCCAGCAGCTACGGAGGCAATCAGCCCCAGCATTTT.

The chain joins TRBV6-5 to TRBJ2-5; D possibly corresponds to TRBD1 (6 bases). V dropped 7 bases and J dropped 5 bases, with 17 bases sitting between them. The germline V gene encodes CDR1 MNHEY and CDR2 SVGAGI. The CDR3 sequence is 14 residues long. The CDR3 loop reads CASKEGGSTETQYF. The CDR3 DNA reads TGTGCCAGCAAGGAAGGGGGTTCGACGGAGACCCAGTACTTC.

This chain connects TRBV10-3 to TRBJ2-7, with D possibly TRBD1 on 6 matching bases. V lost 4 bases, J lost 6 bases, and 19 bases lay in between. The CDR3 sequence is 15 residues long. CDR1 is ENHRY, CDR2 SYGVKD, per germline. The DNA of the CDR3 is TGTGCCATCAGTGCCGGACAGACCGGTGGGTCCGAGCAGTACTTC. This codes for CAISAGQTGGSEQYF.

This clone is a singleton in its sample. The gene calls are TRBV5-6 and TRBJ1-5; TRBD1 agrees at 7 bases. The CDR3 totals 15 residues. Germline V gene lookup returns CDR1 SGHDT and CDR2 YYEEEE. V shed 0 bases and J 6 bases; nucleotides not matched to a gene: 6. CDR3 coding DNA: TGTGCCAGCAGCTTGGCCGGGACAGTACCTCAGCCCCAGCATTTT. This gives the protein CASSLAGTVPQPQHF.

This chain uses TRBV2 with TRBJ1-1; D is unresolved. The V end was cut by 7 bases, the J end by 0 bases, with 6 bases between. This CDR3 region has 12 residues. Germline-derived CDR1 and CDR2 are SNHLY and FYNNEI. The CDR3 DNA reads TGTGCCAGCAAGCGGGTGAACACTGAAGCTTTCTTT. This sequence encodes CASKRVNTEAFF.

V and J are TRBV7-6 and TRBJ2-7; weak D call: TRBD2 (5 bases). The CDR3 length is 15 residues. Trimming cost V 4 bases and J 0 bases, with 13 bases left between them. Germline V gene sequence: CDR1 SGHVS, CDR2 FNYEAQ. The CDR3 bases are TGTGCCAGCAGCTCTGGACTGACACGCTCCTACGAGCAGTACTTC. Protein product: CASSSGLTRSYEQYF.

V and J are TRBV9 and TRBJ2-5; TRBD2 matches 13 bases. CDR3 length equals 15 residues. J gave up 5 bases and V 3 bases, and 4 bases lay outside the gene matches. Germline V lookup: CDR1 SGDLS, CDR2 YYNGEE. The DNA for the CDR3 is TGTGCCAGCAGCGGACTAGCGGGGGGATCTGAGACCCAGTACTTC. This codes for CASSGLAGGSETQYF.

The chain recombines TRBV3-1 (or the pseudogene TRBV3-2) with TRBJ1-2; D is ambiguous. Germline CDR1 LGHDT, CDR2 YNNKEL (reference sequence). The V end was cut by 4 bases, the J end by 8 bases, with 17 bases between. The CDR3 has 14 amino acids. CDR3 sequence reads: CASSPRLVGRGYTF. CDR3 DNA sequence: TGTGCCAGCAGCCCCCGTTTAGTAGGGAGAGGCTACACCTTC.

The genes are TRBV3-1 (or the pseudogene TRBV3-2) and TRBJ2-2; 12 bases map to TRBD2. Germline CDR1 is LGHDT and CDR2 is YNNKEL (reference sequence). Losses at the gene ends were 6 bases for V and 4 bases for J; bases not matched to a gene: 6. CDR3 length equals 16 residues. The CDR3 sequence is CASSPTGLAGTGELFF. The CDR3 DNA follows: TGTGCCAGCAGTCCAACGGGACTAGCGGGCACCGGGGAGCTGTTTTTT.

A word on this clone: The same CDR3 also results from other DNA sequences found in this sample. The V gene is TRBV6-5, the J gene TRBJ2-5; TRBD2 is a possible D gene (5 bases). With 0 bases removed from V and 2 bases from J, the gap between germline ends came to 7 bases. CDR1 is MNHEY, CDR2 SVGAGI, per germline. CDR3 size: 14 residues. The CDR3 loop is CASSYSSGQETQYF. Here the CDR3 DNA reads TGTGCCAGCAGTTACTCGAGCGGTCAAGAGACCCAGTACTTC.

V and J are TRBV5-6 and TRBJ2-1, with D possibly matching TRBD1 (5 bases). The V end was cut by 1 base, the J end by 0 bases, with 11 bases between. Germline CDR1 SGHDT, CDR2 YYEEEE. The CDR3 runs 16 residues. The CDR3 is CASSLRGQDSYNEQFF. In nucleotides, the CDR3 is TGTGCCAGCAGCTTGAGGGGCCAGGACTCCTACAATGAGCAGTTCTTC.